Listed here is a single TCR beta chain. The antigen is undetermined. Germline loops: CDR1 SNHLY, CDR2 FYNNEI. The CDR3 extends over 15 amino acids. V was clipped by 0 bases and J by 5 bases, with 11 bases between them. This entry is derived from a study of identical twins. General study findings and limits: It was possible that invariant MAIT and iNKT cells partly confounded the zero-insertion analyses. Insertions were reduced in abundant cord blood beta clonotypes but not in memory repertoires.

Each cDNA held unique molecular identifiers, and template switching gave it a universal primer site. TCRdb fed the 5' RACE reads into MiXCR, producing one record per CDR3 protein. This table has hundreds of thousands of distinct CDR3 sequences, around 8.6% appearing once. This sample also appeared in a second study, on yellow fever vaccine responses in identical twins.

The chain recombines TRBV2 with TRBJ2-1, with D tentatively TRBD2 (6 bases). The sequence came from a woman aged 18-29 years in good health. Sequencing was carried out using PBMCs. In nucleotides, the CDR3 is TGTGCCAGCAGTGAAGCAATAGCGGAAAACAATGAGCAGTTCTTC. This encodes CASSEAIAENNEQFF.